Each of the 4 T cell receptor beta chains below was sequenced from the same sample in a study of post-analysis software for immune sequencing data. Study-wide results and caveats: Patients used several TRBV segments, including TRBV5-6, TRBV5-1 and TRBV20-1, more often than controls.

Unique molecular identifiers were carried by the TCR beta cDNA libraries. TCRdb processed the PCR reads anew with MiXCR; each CDR3 protein has one entry. The sample carries hundreds of thousands of distinct CDR3 sequences, about 27% recorded once. No antigen is known for these receptors. The source material was blood. Every receptor here comes from a girl aged 5 to 17 with multiple sclerosis.

This clonotype occurred many times. This rearrangement joins TRBV6-1 to TRBJ2-7; D not certain. The CDR3 sequence is 11 residues long. Germline V gene lookup returns CDR1 MNHNS and CDR2 SASEGT. With 6 bases removed from V and 3 bases from J, the gap between germline ends came to 6 bases. The DNA for the CDR3 is TGTGCCAGCAGGGTGAGCTACGAGCAGTACTTC. Residues: CASRVSYEQYF.

V and J are TRBV7-2 and TRBJ1-1, with a possible D match to TRBD1 (5 bases). Germline loops: CDR1 SGHTA, CDR2 FQGNSA. The CDR3 runs to 12 residues. V was pared by 11 bases and J by 1 base, with 11 bases between. The CDR3 region has the DNA TGTGCCTCGGGGAGGGGGAACACTGAAGCTTTCTTT. This codes for CASGRGNTEAFF. Supplemented by reference TRBV7-2 and TRBJ1-1, the full variable domain reads GAGVSQSPSNKVTEKGKDVELRCDPISGHTALYWYRQSLGQGLEFLIYFQGNSAPDKSGLPSDRFSAERTGGSVSTLTIQRTQQEDSAVYLCASGRGNTEAFFGQGTRLTVV.

This clonotype was seen more than once but under ten times. In DNA form, the CDR3 reads TGCAGTGCTAGAGAGGTTGGCCGGGGTACCGGGGAGCTGTTTTTT. Its protein product is CSAREVGRGTGELFF. The rearrangement links TRBV20-1 to TRBJ2-2; possibly TRBD2 for D (5 bases). This CDR3 region has 15 residues. Germline V gene data show CDR1 as DFQATT and CDR2 as SNEGSKA (reference sequence). The V gene lost 0 bases and the J gene lost 5 bases, with 13 bases spanning the gap.

The chain uses TRBV20-1 and TRBJ2-3; perhaps TRBD1 as D (5 bases). CDR3 length: 15 residues. The V and J ends lost 6 bases and 2 bases respectively, with 18 bases between them. Germline lookup yields CDR1 DFQATT and CDR2 SNEGSKA (reference sequence). The CDR3: CSAPLTHRNTDTQYF. CDR3 DNA sequence: TGCAGTGCCCCCTTGACCCACAGGAACACAGATACGCAGTATTTT.